This is a list of T cell receptor beta chains from one sample in a study of shared clonotypes between healthy human individuals. Produced via immunoSEQ multiplex PCR; TCRdb's table is partial and in-frame only. The sample lists about 680,000 clones, roughly 70% occurring once. The sequenced sample was memory CD4+ T cells sorted from blood. The receptors were gathered from a woman in her twenties or thirties in good health. The CDR3 runs from the conserved cysteine through the conserved F or W. D genes are given only for firm matches. Where a row states a size, it is once, few, many or the class of an expanded clone; other rows omit it.

clone_size | d_call | j_call | v_call | cdr3_aa | cdr3_nt
NA | NA | TRBJ1-5 | TRBV23-1 | CASLHGRSRRNQPQHF | TGCGCCAGCCTACATGGGAGGAGTCGGCGCAATCAGCCCCAGCATTTT
once | TRBD1 | TRBJ2-5 | TRBV5-1 | CASSSTGTGQLETQYF | TGCGCCAGCAGCAGCACCGGGACAGGGCAGCTAGAGACCCAGTACTTC
NA | NA | TRBJ2-5 | TRBV19 | CASSMTLSAETQYF | TGTGCCAGTAGTATGACCCTTAGTGCGGAGACCCAGTACTTC
few | TRBD2 | TRBJ2-3 | TRBV29-1 | CSVTTSGRVWGTDTQYF | TGCAGCGTGACTACTAGCGGGAGGGTATGGGGCACAGATACGCAGTATTTT
NA | NA | TRBJ1-4 | TRBV6-1 | CASSEGHGTPEKLFF | TGTGCCAGCAGTGAAGGGCACGGGACACCTGAAAAACTGTTTTTT
NA | NA | TRBJ2-2 | TRBV4-1 | CASSQDTSGELFF | TGCGCCAGCAGCCAAGACACCTCCGGGGAGCTGTTTTTT
few | TRBD1 | TRBJ2-1 | TRBV5-1 | CASSLGFGTDYNEQFF | TGCGCCAGCAGCTTGGGTTTTGGGACAGACTACAATGAGCAGTTCTTC
NA | TRBD2 | TRBJ2-7 | TRBV7-9 | CASSTLAGGPAQYF | TGTGCCAGCAGCACACTAGCGGGAGGGCCCGCGCAGTACTTC
once | NA | TRBJ2-7 | TRBV18 | CASSPPTTYEQYF | TGTGCCAGCTCACCACCTACGACCTACGAGCAGTACTTC
once | NA | TRBJ2-7 | TRBV30 | CAWSGCTAGQCDEQYF | TGTGCCTGGAGTGGGTGTACGGCGGGACAATGCGACGAGCAGTACTTC
few | NA | TRBJ1-4 | TRBV27 | CASSRDGNEKLFF | TGTGCCAGCTCCCGGGACGGTAATGAAAAACTGTTTTTT
NA | NA | TRBJ2-3 | TRBV11-3 | CASTSGLLRTDTQYF | TGTGCCAGCACCTCGGGGCTTCTCCGCACAGATACGCAGTATTTT
NA | NA | TRBJ2-5 | TRBV7-8 | CASSPRWGEETQYF | TGTGCCAGCAGCCCGAGGTGGGGTGAGGAGACCCAGTACTTC
NA | NA | TRBJ1-4 | TRBV6-1 | CASSEQGNEKLFF | TGTGCCAGCAGTGAACAGGGCAATGAAAAACTGTTTTTT
NA | TRBD2 | TRBJ2-7 | TRBV25-1 | CASSGGWGKREVIYEQYF | TGTGCCAGCAGTGGAGGATGGGGGAAGCGGGAGGTCATCTACGAGCAGTACTTC
few | NA | TRBJ2-6 | TRBV5-4 | CASSLQGLLTF | TGTGCCAGCAGCCTTCAGGGACTCCTGACTTTC
NA | NA | TRBJ1-1 | TRBV28 | CASSPRMTVNTEAFF | TGTGCCAGCAGTCCCCGGATGACAGTGAACACTGAAGCTTTCTTT
once | NA | TRBJ2-2 | TRBV21-1 | CASSKGQGADTGELFF | TGTGCCAGCAGCAAAGGTCAGGGGGCGGACACCGGGGAGCTGTTTTTT
NA | TRBD1 | TRBJ2-7 | TRBV28 | CASLAQGAPSYEQYF | TGTGCCAGTTTAGCCCAGGGGGCTCCTTCCTACGAGCAGTACTTC
NA | TRBD2 | TRBJ2-3 | TRBV19 | CASSIQRGSTDTQYF | TGTGCCAGTAGTATCCAGCGGGGATCCACAGATACGCAGTATTTT
NA | NA | TRBJ1-1 | TRBV15 | CATSRNREGTEAFF | TGTGCCACCAGCAGAAACAGGGAGGGCACTGAAGCTTTCTTT
once | TRBD2 | TRBJ2-3 | TRBV6-1 | CASFRTSGSADTQYF | TGTGCCAGCTTCCGGACTAGCGGGAGCGCAGATACGCAGTATTTT
many | NA | TRBJ2-7 | TRBV11-2 | CASSLGNNYEQYF | TGTGCCAGCAGCTTAGGGAACAACTACGAGCAGTACTTC
NA | NA | TRBJ2-7 | TRBV20-1 | CSAWAYEQYF | TGCAGTGCTTGGGCCTACGAGCAGTACTTC
NA | NA | TRBJ1-5 | TRBV7-2 | CASSLVGQPQHF | TGTGCCAGCAGCTTAGTTGGTCAGCCCCAGCATTTT
NA | NA | TRBJ2-3 | TRBV19 | CASSAQDGYTQYF | TGTGCCAGTAGTGCTCAAGACGGTTATACGCAGTATTTT
NA | NA | TRBJ1-1 | TRBV11-2 | CASSPGGNTEAFF | TGTGCCAGCAGCCCAGGAGGGAACACTGAAGCTTTCTTT
NA | NA | TRBJ2-3 | TRBV7-9 | CASSLTPSTDTQYF | TGTGCCAGCAGCCTGACTCCTAGCACAGATACGCAGTATTTT
NA | NA | TRBJ2-1 | TRBV5-4 | CASSLGGAYRTYNEQFF | TGTGCCAGCAGCTTGGGAGGGGCGTATCGGACCTACAATGAGCAGTTCTTC
NA | NA | TRBJ2-2 | TRBV7-2 | CASSDTGNTGELFF | TGTGCCAGCAGCGACACAGGGAACACCGGGGAGCTGTTTTTT
NA | NA | TRBJ1-2 | TRBV28 | CASSPSQRHVYGYTF | TGTGCCAGCAGTCCCTCTCAGCGGCACGTCTATGGCTACACCTTC
NA | NA | TRBJ1-5 | TRBV27 | CASSSRPPGAVGQPQHF | TGTGCCAGCAGTTCCCGTCCCCCAGGGGCGGTGGGACAGCCCCAGCATTTT
few | TRBD2 | TRBJ2-1 | TRBV2 | CASSYSGSGNEQFF | TGTGCCAGCAGTTATAGCGGGAGTGGAAATGAGCAGTTCTTC
NA | NA | TRBJ1-1 | TRBV6-6 | CASSYGPRDTEAFF | TGTGCCAGCAGTTACGGACCCCGCGACACTGAAGCTTTCTTT
NA | NA | TRBJ1-2 | TRBV5-1 | CASSLDGDYGYTF | TGCGCCAGCAGCCTAGACGGTGACTATGGCTACACCTTC
few | NA | TRBJ2-1 | TRBV7-3 | CASSVDWGAYNEQFF | TGTGCCAGCAGCGTCGACTGGGGGGCCTACAATGAGCAGTTCTTC
NA | TRBD1 | TRBJ1-2 | TRBV6-6 | CASSFKPDRDYGYTF | TGTGCCAGCAGTTTCAAGCCAGACAGGGACTATGGCTACACCTTC
NA | TRBD2 | TRBJ2-3 | TRBV9 | CASSLTPGLAGPLDTQYF | TGTGCCAGCAGCCTAACCCCCGGACTAGCGGGGCCTTTGGATACGCAGTATTTT
NA | TRBD1 | TRBJ1-2 | TRBV7-6 | CASSPRQGGGYTF | TGTGCCAGCAGCCCCCGACAGGGTGGAGGCTACACCTTC
NA | NA | TRBJ2-7 | TRBV20-1 | CSVPDYEQYF | TGCAGTGTCCCGGACTACGAGCAGTACTTC
NA | NA | TRBJ2-7 | TRBV21-1 | CASSRGTQAAPYSSYEQYF | TGTGCCAGCAGCAGGGGGACTCAAGCAGCGCCTTATAGCTCCTACGAGCAGTACTTC
few | NA | TRBJ2-3 | TRBV29-1 | CSVEDGWLTDTQYF | TGCAGCGTTGAAGATGGATGGCTCACAGATACGCAGTATTTT
NA | TRBD1 | TRBJ1-1 | TRBV19 | CASQLRQGSGNTEAFF | TGTGCCAGTCAACTCCGACAGGGTTCGGGGAACACTGAAGCTTTCTTT
NA | NA | TRBJ1-1 | TRBV7-9 | CASSFGTAGTEAFF | TGTGCCAGCAGCTTTGGGACGGCGGGGACTGAAGCTTTCTTT
NA | TRBD2 | TRBJ2-3 | TRBV11-2 | CASSLTGGDWDTQYF | TGTGCCAGCAGCTTAACCGGGGGGGATTGGGATACGCAGTATTTT
NA | TRBD2 | TRBJ2-1 | TRBV6-6 | CASRGTSGSSYNEQFF | TGTGCCAGCAGAGGGACTAGCGGGAGCTCCTACAATGAGCAGTTCTTC
NA | NA | TRBJ1-4 | TRBV7-9 | CASSPQGFGTNEKLFF | TGTGCCAGCAGCCCACAGGGCTTCGGAACTAATGAAAAACTGTTTTTT
NA | NA | TRBJ2-7 | TRBV14 | CASSQVFYEQYF | TGTGCCAGCAGCCAGGTCTTTTACGAGCAGTACTTC
NA | NA | TRBJ2-1 | TRBV28 | CASSPWTTFNEQFF | TGTGCCAGCAGTCCCTGGACCACCTTCAATGAGCAGTTCTTC
NA | TRBD2 | TRBJ2-7 | TRBV4-2 | CASSRGTSGSMYEQYF | TGTGCCAGCAGCCGGGGGACTAGCGGGAGCATGTACGAGCAGTACTTC
NA | NA | TRBJ2-7 | TRBV7-3 | CASSAQAGHEQYF | TGTGCCAGCAGCGCCCAGGCGGGCCACGAGCAGTACTTC
NA | NA | TRBJ1-6 | TRBV28 | CASSLGSPLHF | TGTGCCAGCAGTCTCGGCTCACCCCTCCACTTT
once | NA | TRBJ2-2 | TRBV28 | CAGKDSSNTGELFF | TGTGCCGGGAAGGACAGTTCGAACACCGGGGAGCTGTTTTTT
NA | NA | TRBJ2-3 | TRBV11-2 | CASSPRRGRTDTQYF | TGTGCCAGCAGCCCGCGGAGGGGGCGCACAGATACGCAGTATTTT
NA | NA | TRBJ2-5 | TRBV9 | CASSPRIGGGETQYF | TGTGCCAGCAGCCCCCGAATCGGTGGTGGGGAGACCCAGTACTTC